This record looks at one T cell receptor (beta chain) sequence and its context. Its antigen is not known. Germline V gives CDR1 SGDLS, CDR2 YYNGEE. J gave up 3 bases and V 7 bases, and 10 bases lay outside the gene matches. The CDR3 is 15 amino acids. The data derive from a study of cytomegalovirus exposure and HLA in healthy donors. Findings and caveats of the study: The study listed 150 to 200 cytomegalovirus-associated TCR beta chains.

The PCR was carried out with 60 Vbeta primers and 13 Jbeta primers. As handled by the study authors: In a later analysis, the count reached approximately 80 million unique TCR beta chains, with about 11 million shared. Assay: immunoSEQ multiplex PCR; the TCRdb copy retains only in-frame clones and omits some. That table gives V, J and clone size, and the DNA gave D and trimming. Of fewer than 250,000 clones in the sample, more than 75% were seen once. The sample was PBMCs. The clonotype was recovered from a woman between 18 and 30 years old in good health and CMV-seronegative. This sequence joins TRBV9 and TRBJ2-1; 7 nucleotides match TRBD2. CDR3 sequence: CASRRVGTNYNEQFF. The DNA of the CDR3 is TGTGCCAGCCGCCGGGTAGGGACTAACTACAATGAGCAGTTCTTC.